This T cell receptor beta chain stems from a study of T cell responses to AZD1222 COVID-19 vaccine. TCRdb's copy holds only in-frame clones and misses some; the assay was immunoSEQ multiplex PCR. The sample comprises fewer than 150,000 clones, about 88% of which are singletons, and about 3% rests with the top ten. Germline CDR1 is LNHDA and CDR2 is SQIVND (reference sequence). Trimming cost V 3 bases and J 3 bases, with 9 bases left between them. The CDR3 spans 13 residues. The origin of this receptor is an adult who received the AZD1222 COVID-19 vaccine. The chain uses TRBV19 and TRBJ2-7; D gene uncertain. Sequencing was performed on peripheral blood, taken 28 days after the second AZD1222 dose. The CDR3, as DNA: TGTGCCAGTAGTATGAGTAGACTCTACGAGCAGTACTTC. It encodes CASSMSRLYEQYF.